This is a list of T cell receptor beta chains from one sample in a study of metastatic and nonmetastatic thyroid tumors. TCRdb reassembled clones from the PCR reads with MiXCR. The sample lists 20,000 to 25,000 clones; roughly 14% were seen once. The sample was tumor tissue. These receptors all come from a female donor with papillary thyroid cancer or a benign thyroid nodule (not recorded which). Some clones in this sample may be carry-over from other donors' samples. Each CDR3 is given with its conserved first and last residue. The D gene is left open where the match is weak. Size is stated for part of the rows, as once, few or many counts, or as a class when the clone is expanded.

d_call: TRBD1
v_call: TRBV10-1
clone_size: many
j_call: TRBJ2-7
cdr3_aa: CASSPRSGTGPSYEQYF
cdr3_nt: TGCGCCAGCAGTCCTAGATCGGGGACAGGCCCTTCCTACGAGCAGTACTTC

d_call: -
v_call: TRBV20-1
clone_size: many
j_call: TRBJ1-1
cdr3_aa: CSAPHEVPSEAFF
cdr3_nt: TGCAGTGCCCCCCATGAGGTACCGTCTGAAGCTTTCTTT

d_call: -
v_call: TRBV27
clone_size: few
j_call: TRBJ2-7
cdr3_aa: CASSLFGRGRSSGEQYF
cdr3_nt: TGTGCCAGCAGCTTATTCGGTCGGGGGCGATCTTCTGGAGAGCAGTACTTC

d_call: -
v_call: TRBV20-1
clone_size: -
j_call: TRBJ2-7
cdr3_aa: CSASDLVGFYEQYF
cdr3_nt: TGCAGTGCTAGTGACTTGGTGGGCTTTTACGAGCAGTACTTC

d_call: -
v_call: TRBV2
clone_size: many
j_call: TRBJ2-7
cdr3_aa: CATQGTATSYEQYF
cdr3_nt: TGTGCCACCCAAGGGACCGCCACCTCCTACGAGCAGTACTTC

d_call: TRBD2
v_call: TRBV7-2
clone_size: many
j_call: TRBJ2-1
cdr3_aa: CASSSLAGGNEQFF
cdr3_nt: TGTGCCAGCAGCTCACTAGCGGGAGGAAATGAGCAGTTCTTC

d_call: -
v_call: TRBV4-1
clone_size: medium-sized
j_call: TRBJ1-2
cdr3_aa: CASSQVAIANYGYTF
cdr3_nt: TGCGCCAGCAGCCAAGTAGCCATTGCTAACTATGGCTACACCTTC

d_call: -
v_call: TRBV12-3/TRBV12-4
clone_size: medium-sized
j_call: TRBJ1-2
cdr3_aa: CASSRGPGYGYTF
cdr3_nt: TGTGCCAGCAGCCGAGGACCAGGCTATGGCTACACCTTC

d_call: -
v_call: TRBV7-7
clone_size: many
j_call: TRBJ2-5
cdr3_aa: CASSSGETQYF
cdr3_nt: TGTGCTAGCAGCTCAGGGGAGACCCAGTACTTC

d_call: -
v_call: TRBV11-2
clone_size: medium-sized
j_call: TRBJ2-7
cdr3_aa: CASSYSRVAGYEQYF
cdr3_nt: TGTGCCAGCAGCTATAGTAGGGTGGCAGGGTACGAGCAGTACTTC

d_call: -
v_call: TRBV3-1
clone_size: many
j_call: TRBJ1-2
cdr3_aa: CATSKGGRVYGYTF
cdr3_nt: TGTGCCACCTCTAAAGGAGGCAGGGTCTATGGCTACACCTTC

d_call: -
v_call: TRBV14
clone_size: many
j_call: TRBJ1-2
cdr3_aa: CASSQAATTYGYTF
cdr3_nt: TGTGCCAGCAGCCAAGCGGCGACTACCTATGGCTACACCTTC

d_call: -
v_call: TRBV30
clone_size: -
j_call: TRBJ2-7
cdr3_aa: CAWSLSFSAHEQYF
cdr3_nt: TGTGCCTGGAGTCTATCATTTTCCGCCCACGAGCAGTACTTC

d_call: -
v_call: TRBV20-1
clone_size: many
j_call: TRBJ1-4
cdr3_aa: CSARRRDNEKLFF
cdr3_nt: TGCAGTGCTAGACGACGGGATAATGAAAAACTGTTTTTT

d_call: -
v_call: TRBV7-6
clone_size: -
j_call: TRBJ1-6
cdr3_aa: CASSLDNSYNSPLHF
cdr3_nt: TGTGCCAGCAGCTTAGACAATTCTTATAATTCACCCCTCCACTTT

d_call: TRBD1
v_call: TRBV29-1
clone_size: many
j_call: TRBJ2-5
cdr3_aa: CSVEQQGMETQYF
cdr3_nt: TGCAGCGTTGAACAACAGGGGATGGAGACCCAGTACTTC

d_call: -
v_call: TRBV2
clone_size: many
j_call: TRBJ2-3
cdr3_aa: CASSPATPDTQYF
cdr3_nt: TGTGCCAGCAGTCCCGCGACCCCAGATACGCAGTATTTT

d_call: -
v_call: TRBV5-1
clone_size: many
j_call: TRBJ1-2
cdr3_aa: CASSLAPGAEGYTF
cdr3_nt: TGCGCCAGCAGCTTGGCCCCGGGGGCGGAGGGCTACACCTTC

d_call: -
v_call: TRBV19
clone_size: many
j_call: TRBJ1-1
cdr3_aa: CASSIDRSGTNTEAFF
cdr3_nt: TGTGCCAGTAGTATAGATCGGTCAGGAACAAACACTGAAGCTTTCTTT

d_call: TRBD2
v_call: TRBV6-1
clone_size: many
j_call: TRBJ2-1
cdr3_aa: CASRFITSGKNNEQFF
cdr3_nt: TGTGCCAGCAGATTTATCACTAGCGGGAAAAACAATGAGCAGTTCTTC

d_call: -
v_call: TRBV4-3
clone_size: once
j_call: TRBJ2-7
cdr3_aa: CASSQTNIGHYEQYF
cdr3_nt: TGCGCCAGCAGCCAAACGAATATAGGGCACTACGAGCAGTACTTC

d_call: -
v_call: TRBV12-3/TRBV12-4
clone_size: many
j_call: TRBJ2-4
cdr3_aa: CASSLGLGVDKNIQYF
cdr3_nt: TGTGCCAGCAGTTTAGGGTTGGGGGTTGACAAAAACATTCAGTACTTC

d_call: -
v_call: TRBV7-3
clone_size: -
j_call: TRBJ2-7
cdr3_aa: CASSLYGTSYEQYF
cdr3_nt: TGTGCCAGCAGCTTATACGGAACCTCCTACGAGCAGTACTTC

d_call: -
v_call: TRBV29-1
clone_size: many
j_call: TRBJ1-1
cdr3_aa: CSVDSILDTEAFF
cdr3_nt: TGCAGCGTGGACTCTATTCTGGACACTGAAGCTTTCTTT

d_call: TRBD1
v_call: TRBV28
clone_size: -
j_call: TRBJ2-5
cdr3_aa: CASSSGTGGKETQYF
cdr3_nt: TGTGCTAGCAGCTCCGGGACAGGAGGTAAAGAGACCCAGTACTTC

d_call: -
v_call: TRBV25-1
clone_size: many
j_call: TRBJ2-3
cdr3_aa: CASSGQPGQFLSTDTQYF
cdr3_nt: TGTGCCAGCAGTGGCCAACCGGGACAATTCCTTAGCACAGATACGCAGTATTTT

d_call: -
v_call: TRBV27
clone_size: many
j_call: TRBJ1-1
cdr3_aa: CASSSPGLGTEAFF
cdr3_nt: TGTGCCAGCAGTTCCCCAGGGTTAGGGACTGAAGCTTTCTTT

d_call: -
v_call: TRBV7-2
clone_size: many
j_call: TRBJ2-1
cdr3_aa: CASSLVGSSYNEQFF
cdr3_nt: TGTGCCAGCAGCTTAGTGGGGAGCTCCTACAATGAGCAGTTCTTC

d_call: -
v_call: TRBV4-1
clone_size: medium-sized
j_call: TRBJ2-7
cdr3_aa: CASSQFESSYEQYF
cdr3_nt: TGCGCCAGCAGCCAATTTGAATCGTCCTACGAGCAGTACTTC

d_call: -
v_call: TRBV7-2
clone_size: many
j_call: TRBJ2-7
cdr3_aa: CASSLDWAPGEQYF
cdr3_nt: TGTGCCAGCAGCCTGGACTGGGCTCCAGGCGAGCAGTACTTC

d_call: -
v_call: TRBV12-3/TRBV12-4
clone_size: -
j_call: TRBJ2-7
cdr3_aa: CASSSGVRLVDEQYF
cdr3_nt: TGTGCCAGCAGTTCCGGGGTGAGGTTGGTGGACGAGCAGTACTTC

d_call: -
v_call: TRBV12-3/TRBV12-4
clone_size: many
j_call: TRBJ2-3
cdr3_aa: CASSSAGGPMISTDTQYF
cdr3_nt: TGTGCCAGCAGTTCAGCCGGCGGACCCATGATAAGCACAGATACGCAGTATTTT

d_call: -
v_call: TRBV24-1
clone_size: many
j_call: TRBJ2-3
cdr3_aa: CATSEEVKDTQYF
cdr3_nt: TGTGCCACCAGTGAGGAGGTGAAGGATACGCAGTATTTT

d_call: TRBD2
v_call: TRBV5-1
clone_size: -
j_call: TRBJ2-7
cdr3_aa: CASSYHGLAGGPSYEQYF
cdr3_nt: TGCGCCAGCAGCTATCACGGACTAGCGGGAGGTCCTTCCTACGAGCAGTACTTC

d_call: TRBD2
v_call: TRBV9
clone_size: many
j_call: TRBJ2-4
cdr3_aa: CASSGGRGTNIQYF
cdr3_nt: TGTGCCAGCAGCGGCGGGAGGGGGACAAACATTCAGTACTTC

d_call: TRBD2
v_call: TRBV5-1
clone_size: many
j_call: TRBJ2-1
cdr3_aa: CASSLGNRLAGGPIYNEQFF
cdr3_nt: TGCGCCAGCAGCTTGGGAAACCGACTAGCGGGGGGGCCCATATATAATGAGCAGTTCTTC

d_call: TRBD2
v_call: TRBV10-2
clone_size: many
j_call: TRBJ2-3
cdr3_aa: CASKERGNTDTQYF
cdr3_nt: TGCGCCAGCAAAGAGCGGGGGAACACAGATACGCAGTATTTT

d_call: -
v_call: TRBV12-3/TRBV12-4
clone_size: many
j_call: TRBJ2-2
cdr3_aa: CASREDGTMLGAGELFF
cdr3_nt: TGTGCCAGCAGAGAGGACGGGACCATGCTTGGGGCCGGGGAGCTGTTTTTT

d_call: TRBD1
v_call: TRBV7-3
clone_size: medium-sized
j_call: TRBJ2-3
cdr3_aa: CASSHQGASGDTQYF
cdr3_nt: TGTGCCAGCAGCCATCAGGGGGCTTCTGGGGATACGCAGTATTTT

d_call: TRBD1
v_call: TRBV5-1
clone_size: many
j_call: TRBJ2-3
cdr3_aa: CASSSTVRGQGADTQYF
cdr3_nt: TGCGCCAGCAGCTCCACCGTGCGGGGACAGGGAGCAGATACGCAGTATTTT

d_call: -
v_call: TRBV5-1
clone_size: many
j_call: TRBJ2-7
cdr3_aa: CASSVGSYEQYF
cdr3_nt: TGCGCCAGCAGCGTCGGCTCCTACGAGCAGTACTTC

d_call: -
v_call: TRBV19
clone_size: many
j_call: TRBJ1-2
cdr3_aa: CATHPGGYYGYTF
cdr3_nt: TGTGCCACCCATCCCGGCGGATACTATGGCTACACCTTC

d_call: -
v_call: TRBV6-1
clone_size: -
j_call: TRBJ1-6
cdr3_aa: CASSVTAENNSSLHF
cdr3_nt: TGTGCCAGCAGTGTCACAGCGGAGAATAATTCATCCCTCCACTTT

d_call: -
v_call: TRBV15
clone_size: medium-sized
j_call: TRBJ2-7
cdr3_aa: CATSSMGNTGPDEQYF
cdr3_nt: TGTGCCACCAGCAGTATGGGCAACACAGGGCCAGACGAGCAGTACTTC

d_call: -
v_call: TRBV28
clone_size: medium-sized
j_call: TRBJ2-7
cdr3_aa: CASTEEDPHEQYF
cdr3_nt: TGTGCCAGCACCGAGGAGGACCCGCACGAGCAGTACTTC

d_call: -
v_call: TRBV3-1
clone_size: many
j_call: TRBJ1-1
cdr3_aa: CASSSLGNTEAFF
cdr3_nt: TGTGCCAGCAGCTCATTAGGGAACACTGAAGCTTTCTTT

d_call: -
v_call: TRBV5-1
clone_size: many
j_call: TRBJ1-1
cdr3_aa: CASSSPAGTEAFF
cdr3_nt: TGCGCCAGCAGCTCCCCGGCGGGCACTGAAGCTTTCTTT

d_call: -
v_call: TRBV6-1
clone_size: -
j_call: TRBJ1-2
cdr3_aa: CASSEGKYGYTF
cdr3_nt: TGTGCCAGCAGTGAAGGGAAGTACGGCTACACCTTC